Included here is one T cell receptor beta chain sequence, with context. The antigen it recognizes is unknown. Per-base quality was not reported, and no clone a single base away is much larger than it. The data were obtained in a study of shared clonotypes between healthy human individuals (TCRdb year 2020). General notes on the study: The cohort included three men and a couple of women between 18 and 49 years of age. Per donor, leukapheresis produced somewhere between about 0.9 and 10 billion PBMCs. To increase sequencing depth and limit assay-specific biases, TCR repertoire library preparation and sequencing were carried out by different laboratories using diverse techniques. To estimate repertoire size and how much clonotypes are shared between individuals, the study performed deep sequencing of blood TCR repertoires from five healthy adults. On the study overall, not on this receptor specifically: Only blood was sampled, and tissue TCR repertoires likely differ from those in blood. The small number of donors limited the genetic and exposure-history diversity represented. Based on pairwise subsampling, the degree of clonotype sharing among donors was expected to be affected by sequencing depth.

The donors were healthy, HIV-negative adults with no recently reported acute infections or vaccinations. Every donor was a Caucasian adult residing in Nashville, Tennessee, USA. In the unsorted samples, 85 million to 100 million PBMCs were counted, and genomic DNA was extracted using the QIAamp DNA Blood Mini kit. Blood was obtained by leukapheresis, after which PBMCs were separated by Ficoll-Histopaque density gradient centrifugation and cryopreserved in liquid nitrogen vapor phase. Using the deep immunoSEQ assay, TCR CDR3 regions were amplified from genomic DNA by multiplex PCR. For each cell subset, the extracted genomic DNA was distributed evenly across all wells of several immunoSEQ 96-well plates, and each plate served as one replicate. For unsorted PBMC, each replicate PCR was loaded with roughly 0.3 ug genomic DNA, equivalent to around 30,000 T cell genomes. Ten immunoSEQ deep assay plates were used to sequence unsorted PBMC genomic DNA. The purified libraries were quantified using a Qubit 3.0 fluorometer, sized with a Bioanalyzer 2100, and then quantified again using the KAPA Library Quantification kit. Every immunoSEQ 96-well plate was sequenced on a separate single-read 150-cycle Illumina NextSeq 550 flow cell. The published analysis was carried out like this. Because the immunoSEQ output included only junctional sequences and no quality scores, the filtering could not be the same as the filtering used for full-length reads. To assign V/J genes and CDR3, sequences were annotated using PyIR, a Python wrapper for IgBLAST v1.9, with IMGT germline references. Reads were removed for weak V/J assignments (E-value above 1e-6), missing CDR3, stop codons, out-of-frame junctions, or ambiguous translated residues. V3J clonotypes were defined as sequences sharing the same inferred V gene, J gene, and CDR3 amino acid sequence. Percentage overlap between repertoires was calculated by dividing the number of shared unique clonotypes by the size of the smaller repertoire. Richness of each repertoire was evaluated using RTK rarefaction, the Chao1 estimator, and Recon v2.1 estimates of unobserved clonotypes. What TCRdb holds here is the immuneACCESS table cut down to in-frame rearrangements. Part of the clones is not present; checked against another copy, under half of the missing clones reflect an unresolved V gene, and the others are unexplained. That table supplies the V and J calls and clone size; D and trimming were determined from the DNA. This sample has roughly 500,000 clones in its table, and roughly 80% of those were observed once. Together, the top ten hold 10% to 15% of the sample.

The junction shows trimming of 2 bases on V and 0 bases on J, plus 8 bases between the germline ends. Sequences SGHTA (CDR1) and FQGNSA (CDR2) are obtained from the germline V gene. Counted from cysteine to phenylalanine, this CDR3 has 14 amino acids. The only DNA kept is the CDR3, 42 bases in frame from the first base. The rearranged chain carries TRBV7-2 and TRBJ2-7; the D segment cannot be called with confidence. Sequencing was carried out using PBMCs. The receptor was derived from a middle-aged woman in good health. Some clones in this sample may be carry-over from other donors' samples. CDR3 reads: CASSLSRSSYEQYF. The bases read TGTGCCAGCAGCTTATCTAGAAGCTCCTACGAGCAGTACTTC.